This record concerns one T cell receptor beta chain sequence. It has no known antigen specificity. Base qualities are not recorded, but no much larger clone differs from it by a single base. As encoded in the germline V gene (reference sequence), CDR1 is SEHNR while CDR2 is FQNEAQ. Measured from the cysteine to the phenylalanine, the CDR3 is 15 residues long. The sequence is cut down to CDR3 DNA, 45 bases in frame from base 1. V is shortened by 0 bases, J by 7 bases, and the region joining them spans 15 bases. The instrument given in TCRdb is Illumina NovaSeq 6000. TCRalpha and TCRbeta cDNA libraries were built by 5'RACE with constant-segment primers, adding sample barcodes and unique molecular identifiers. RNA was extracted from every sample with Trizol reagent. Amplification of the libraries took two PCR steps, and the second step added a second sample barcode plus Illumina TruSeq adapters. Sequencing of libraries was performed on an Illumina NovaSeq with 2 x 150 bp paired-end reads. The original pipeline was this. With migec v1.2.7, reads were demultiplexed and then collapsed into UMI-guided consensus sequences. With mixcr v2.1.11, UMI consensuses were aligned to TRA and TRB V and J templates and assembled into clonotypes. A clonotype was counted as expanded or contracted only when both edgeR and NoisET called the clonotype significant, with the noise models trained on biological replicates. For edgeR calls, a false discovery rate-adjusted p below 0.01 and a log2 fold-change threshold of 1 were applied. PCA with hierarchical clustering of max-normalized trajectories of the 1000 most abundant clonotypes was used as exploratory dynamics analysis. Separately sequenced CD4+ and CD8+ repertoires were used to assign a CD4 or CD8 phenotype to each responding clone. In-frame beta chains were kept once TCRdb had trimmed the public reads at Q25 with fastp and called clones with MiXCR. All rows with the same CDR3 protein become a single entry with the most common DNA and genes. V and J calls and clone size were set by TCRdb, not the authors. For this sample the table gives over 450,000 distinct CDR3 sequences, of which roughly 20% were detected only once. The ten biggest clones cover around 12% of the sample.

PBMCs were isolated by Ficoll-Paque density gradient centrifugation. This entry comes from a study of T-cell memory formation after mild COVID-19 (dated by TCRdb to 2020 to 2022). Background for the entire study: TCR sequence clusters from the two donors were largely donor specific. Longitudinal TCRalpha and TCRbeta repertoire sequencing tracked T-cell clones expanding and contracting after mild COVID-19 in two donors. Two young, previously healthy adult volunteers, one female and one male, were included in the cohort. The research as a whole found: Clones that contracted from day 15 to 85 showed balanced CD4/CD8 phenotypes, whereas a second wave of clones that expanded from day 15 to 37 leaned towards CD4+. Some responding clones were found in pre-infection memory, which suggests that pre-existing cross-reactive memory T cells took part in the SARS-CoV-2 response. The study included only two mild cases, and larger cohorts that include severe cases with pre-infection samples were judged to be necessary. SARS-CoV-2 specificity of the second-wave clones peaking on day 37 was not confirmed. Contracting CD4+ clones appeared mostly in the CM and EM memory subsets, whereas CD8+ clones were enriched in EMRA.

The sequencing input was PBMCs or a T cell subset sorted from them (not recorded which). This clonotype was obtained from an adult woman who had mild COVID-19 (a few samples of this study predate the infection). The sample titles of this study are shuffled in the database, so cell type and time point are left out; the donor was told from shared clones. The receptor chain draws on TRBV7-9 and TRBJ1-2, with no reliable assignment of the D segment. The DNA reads TGTGCCAGCAGCTTAGCCGGGAGACAAGGGAGTGGCTACACCTTC. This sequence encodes CASSLAGRQGSGYTF. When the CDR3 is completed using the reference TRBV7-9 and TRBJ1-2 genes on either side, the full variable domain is DTGVSQNPRHKITKRGQNVTFRCDPISEHNRLYWYRQTLGQGPEFLTYFQNEAQLEKSRLLSDRFSAERPKGSFSTLEIQRTEQGDSAMYLCASSLAGRQGSGYTFGSGTRLTVV.